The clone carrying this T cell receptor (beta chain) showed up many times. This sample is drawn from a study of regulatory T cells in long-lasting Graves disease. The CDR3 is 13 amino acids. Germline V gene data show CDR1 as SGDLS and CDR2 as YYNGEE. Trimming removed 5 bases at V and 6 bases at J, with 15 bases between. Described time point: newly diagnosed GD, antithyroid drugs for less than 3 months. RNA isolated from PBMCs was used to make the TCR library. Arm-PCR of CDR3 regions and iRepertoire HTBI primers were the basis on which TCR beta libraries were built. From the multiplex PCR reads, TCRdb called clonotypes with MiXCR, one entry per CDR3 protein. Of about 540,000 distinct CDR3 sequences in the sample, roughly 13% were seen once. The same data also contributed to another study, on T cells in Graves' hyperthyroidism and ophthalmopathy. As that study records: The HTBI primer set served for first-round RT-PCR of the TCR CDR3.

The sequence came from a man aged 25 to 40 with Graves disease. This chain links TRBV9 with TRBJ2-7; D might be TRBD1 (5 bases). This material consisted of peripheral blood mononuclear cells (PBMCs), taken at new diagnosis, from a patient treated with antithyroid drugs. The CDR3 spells CASSAQPTGEQYF. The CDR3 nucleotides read TGTGCCAGCAGTGCACAGCCTACAGGCGAGCAGTACTTC. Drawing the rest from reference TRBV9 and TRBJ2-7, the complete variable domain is DSGVTQTPKHLITATGQRVTLRCSPRSGDLSVYWYQQSLDQGLQFLIQYYNGEERAKGNILERFSAQQFPDLHSELNLSSLELGDSALYFCASSAQPTGEQYFGPGTRLTVT.